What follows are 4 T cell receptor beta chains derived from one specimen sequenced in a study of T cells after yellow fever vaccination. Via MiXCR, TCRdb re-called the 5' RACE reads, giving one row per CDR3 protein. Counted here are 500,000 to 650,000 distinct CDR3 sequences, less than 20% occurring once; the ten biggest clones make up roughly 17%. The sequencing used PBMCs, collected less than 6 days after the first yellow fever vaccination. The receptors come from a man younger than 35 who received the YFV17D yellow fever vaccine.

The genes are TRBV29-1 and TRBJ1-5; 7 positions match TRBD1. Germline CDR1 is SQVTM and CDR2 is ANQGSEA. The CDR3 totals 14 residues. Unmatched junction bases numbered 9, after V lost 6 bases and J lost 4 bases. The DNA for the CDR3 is TGCAGCGTCGCCGACAGGGTTGAGAATCAGCCCCAGCATTTT. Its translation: CSVADRVENQPQHF. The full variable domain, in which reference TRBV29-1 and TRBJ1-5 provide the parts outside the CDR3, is SAVISQKPSRDICQRGTSLTIQCQVDSQVTMMFWYRQQPGQSLTLIATANQGSEATYESGFVIDKFPISRPNLTFSTLTVSNMSPEDSSIYLCSVADRVENQPQHFGDGTRLSIL.

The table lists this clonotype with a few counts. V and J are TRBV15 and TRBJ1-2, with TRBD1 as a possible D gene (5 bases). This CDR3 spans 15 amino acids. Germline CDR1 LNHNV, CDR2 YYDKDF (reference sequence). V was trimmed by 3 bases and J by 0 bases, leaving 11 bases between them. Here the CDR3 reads CATSRGVWTNYGYTF. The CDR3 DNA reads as TGTGCCACCAGCAGGGGGGTCTGGACTAACTATGGCTACACCTTC.

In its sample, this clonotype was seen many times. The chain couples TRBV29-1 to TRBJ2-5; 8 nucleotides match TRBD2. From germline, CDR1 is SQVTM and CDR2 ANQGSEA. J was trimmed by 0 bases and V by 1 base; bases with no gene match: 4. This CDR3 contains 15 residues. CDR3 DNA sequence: TGCAGCGTTGAAGGAGGGCGGGGGGACCAAGAGACCCAGTACTTC. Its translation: CSVEGGRGDQETQYF.

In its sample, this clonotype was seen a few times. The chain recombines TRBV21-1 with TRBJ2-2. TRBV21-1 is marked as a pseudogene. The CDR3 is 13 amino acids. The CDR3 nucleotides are TGTGCCAGCAACCTAACAGAAACCGGGGAGCTGTTTTTT. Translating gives CASNLTETGELFF.